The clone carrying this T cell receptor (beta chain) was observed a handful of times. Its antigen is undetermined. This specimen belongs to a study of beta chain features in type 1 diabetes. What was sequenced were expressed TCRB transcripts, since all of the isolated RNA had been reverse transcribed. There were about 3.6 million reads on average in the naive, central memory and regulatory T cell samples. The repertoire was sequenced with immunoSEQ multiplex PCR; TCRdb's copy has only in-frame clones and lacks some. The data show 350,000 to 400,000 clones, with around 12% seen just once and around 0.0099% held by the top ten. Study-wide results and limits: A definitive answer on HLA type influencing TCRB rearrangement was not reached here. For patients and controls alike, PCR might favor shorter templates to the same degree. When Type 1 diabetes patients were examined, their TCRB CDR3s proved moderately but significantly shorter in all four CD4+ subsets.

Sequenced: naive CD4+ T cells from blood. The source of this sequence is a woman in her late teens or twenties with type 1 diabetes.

The CDR3 region is CASSLSPLAGDPGELFF. The CDR3 DNA follows: TGCGCCAGCAGCTTGTCCCCTCTAGCGGGAGATCCCGGGGAGCTGTTTTTT. The chain is built from TRBV5-1 and TRBJ2-2; TRBD2 matches at 10 bases. Germline lookup yields CDR1 SGHRS and CDR2 YFSETQ. The V segment lost 1 base and the J segment 6 bases; nucleotides outside the gene matches: 9. The CDR3 is made up of 17 amino acids.